Shown below are 10 T cell receptor beta chains from a single sample sequenced in a study of shared clonotypes between healthy human individuals. Method: immunoSEQ multiplex PCR; TCRdb's copy keeps in-frame clones and lacks some. The repertoire holds around 200,000 clones, 66% seen once, with more than 9% in the top ten. The sample was memory CD4+ T cells sorted from blood. The sample's subset: CD45RA-negative fraction. These receptors originate from a man aged 30-40 years in good health.

The V and J genes are TRBV5-1 and TRBJ2-7, with D maybe TRBD1 (6 bases). The V and J ends lost 4 bases and 7 bases respectively, with 21 bases between them. Germline CDR1 and CDR2: SGHRS and YFSETQ. The CDR3 is made up of 15 amino acids. As DNA, the CDR3 is TGCGCCAGCAGCCCGACTGCAACAGGGTCGGCGGAGCAGTACTTC. Protein sequence: CASSPTATGSAEQYF. The whole variable domain, remainder taken from reference TRBV5-1 and TRBJ2-7, is KAGVTQTPRYLIKTRGQQVTLSCSPISGHRSVSWYQQTPGQGLQFLFEYFSETQRNKGNFPGRFSGRQFSNSRSEMNVSTLELGDSALYLCASSPTATGSAEQYFGPGTRLTVT.

At least ten counts were recorded for this clone. V is TRBV29-1 and J is TRBJ2-2; D is ambiguous. CDR3 length: 12 amino acids. Looked up from germline, CDR1 is SQVTM and CDR2 is ANQGSEA. The ends were cut back, 4 bases at V and 3 bases at J, with 6 bases in the middle. The CDR3 loop is CSVGWYTGELFF. CDR3 coding DNA: TGCAGCGTTGGGTGGTACACCGGGGAGCTGTTTTTT.

A remark on this clone: Other DNA sequences in this sample translate to the same CDR3. The chain combines TRBV18 with TRBJ2-7; unclear D gene. The CDR3 has 13 residues. Trimming took off 3 bases at V and 0 bases at J, with 6 bases between the two ends. Germline V lookup: CDR1 KGHSH, CDR2 LQKENI. The CDR3 sequence is CASSPRPSYEQYF. CDR3 bases: TGTGCCAGCTCACCCAGACCCTCCTACGAGCAGTACTTC.

This chain connects TRBV2 to TRBJ1-1; 7 bases match TRBD1. The CDR3 length is 17 residues. From germline, CDR1 is SNHLY and CDR2 FYNNEI. The J segment lost 0 bases and the V segment lost 4 bases, leaving 11 bases of the junction unmatched. CDR3 sequence reads: CASSASRTGTVNTEAFF. CDR3 sequence (DNA): TGTGCCAGCAGTGCATCTCGGACCGGGACAGTGAACACTGAAGCTTTCTTT.

In the case of this clone: With a much larger clone just one base away, this may be a read error. The chain recombines TRBV5-6 with TRBJ2-5, with D tentatively TRBD1 (5 bases). This CDR3 is 13 amino acids long. Between the trimmed V and J ends, which lost 1 base and 2 bases, there was a span of 6 bases. CDR1 and CDR2 (germline): SGHDT, YYEEEE. The CDR3 DNA reads as TGTGCCAGCAGCTTGAGACAGCAAGAGACCCAGTACTTC. It encodes CASSLRQQETQYF.

J is TRBJ2-7 and V is TRBV28; D is tentatively TRBD1 or TRBD2 (7 bases each). The CDR3 has 17 residues. The germline CDR1 and CDR2 sequences are MDHEN and SYDVKM. With 1 base removed from V and 6 bases from J, the gap between germline ends came to 22 bases. For the CDR3, the DNA is TGTGCCAGCAGTTTATATCAGGGGGACTATAGGGTCGGCGAGCAGTACTTC. Its protein product is CASSLYQGDYRVGEQYF.

This chain uses TRBV10-2 with TRBJ1-4; 12 bases agree with TRBD1. The CDR3 is 15 amino acids. Unmatched junction bases numbered 4, after V lost 6 bases and J lost 5 bases. In germline, CDR1 is WSHSY, CDR2 SAAADI. The CDR3 loop is CASRGQGALNEKLFF. In nucleotides, the CDR3 is TGCGCCAGCAGGGGACAGGGGGCGTTAAATGAAAAACTGTTTTTT.

Note on this clone: This same CDR3 is encoded by further DNA sequences in the sample. The chain is built from TRBV19 and TRBJ2-7; D perhaps matches TRBD1 (6 bases). The CDR3 covers 13 residues. V lost 4 bases and J lost 0, with 7 bases in between. Per the germline V gene, CDR1 is LNHDA and CDR2 is SQIVND (reference sequence). CDR3 protein: CASSRDNSYEQYF. The CDR3 bases are TGTGCCAGTAGTAGGGACAACTCCTACGAGCAGTACTTC.

This clone was observed a handful of times. In DNA form, the CDR3 reads TGCGCCAGCAGCCTTGGTCCCGGGGTCTACGAGCAGTACTTC. Encoded protein: CASSLGPGVYEQYF. The chain is built from TRBV5-1 and TRBJ2-7; a weak D match, TRBD2 (5 bases). CDR3 length equals 14 residues. Trimming stripped 4 bases from V and 3 bases from J, with 14 bases between. Germline-derived CDR1 and CDR2 are SGHRS and YFSETQ.

The V and J genes are TRBV18 and TRBJ1-5; D might be TRBD1 (6 bases). Trimming cost V 8 bases and J 6 bases, with 14 bases left between them. Germline V gene lookup returns CDR1 KGHSH and CDR2 LQKENI. The CDR3 covers 13 residues. CDR3 region: CASRREGGQPQHF. CDR3 nucleotides: TGTGCCAGCCGACGGGAGGGGGGTCAGCCCCAGCATTTT.